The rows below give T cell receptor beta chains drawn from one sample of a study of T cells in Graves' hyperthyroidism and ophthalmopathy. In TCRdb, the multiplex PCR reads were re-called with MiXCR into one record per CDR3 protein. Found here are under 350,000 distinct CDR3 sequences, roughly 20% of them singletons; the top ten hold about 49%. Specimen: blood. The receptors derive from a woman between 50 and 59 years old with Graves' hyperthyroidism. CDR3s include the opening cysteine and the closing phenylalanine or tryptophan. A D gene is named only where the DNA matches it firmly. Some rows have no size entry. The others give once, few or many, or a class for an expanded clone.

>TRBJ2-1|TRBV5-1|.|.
TGCGCCAGCAGACTGATAGGGACTCCTGGGGACAATGAGCAGTTCTTC
CASRLIGTPGDNEQFF
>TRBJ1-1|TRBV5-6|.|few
TGTGCCAGCAGCCCACGGGGCGGACTAGAAGCTTTCTTT
CASSPRGGLEAFF
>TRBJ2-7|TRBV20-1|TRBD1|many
TGCAGTGCTAGAGAACAGGGGGGAAGCGAGCAGTACTTC
CSAREQGGSEQYF
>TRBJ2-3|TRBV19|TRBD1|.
TGTGCCAGTAGTGCCCTCCCCGGGACAGGGGGCGCAGATACGCAGTATTTT
CASSALPGTGGADTQYF
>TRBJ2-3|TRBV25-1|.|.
TGTGCCAGCAGTGAATATAATACAGATACGCAGTATTTT
CASSEYNTDTQYF
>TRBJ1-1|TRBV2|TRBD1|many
TGTGCCAGCACCTTGACAGGGGTCAACACTGAAGCTTTCTTT
CASTLTGVNTEAFF
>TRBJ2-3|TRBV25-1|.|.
TGTGCCAGCAGTGAAACTCCCCTCCCCGCAGATACGCAGTATTTT
CASSETPLPADTQYF
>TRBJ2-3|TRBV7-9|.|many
TGTGCCAGCACCCTCTTCGATACGCAGTATTTT
CASTLFDTQYF
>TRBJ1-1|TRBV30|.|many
TGTGCCTGGACTAAGGACGTAGGGGGCACTGAAGCTTTCTTT
CAWTKDVGGTEAFF
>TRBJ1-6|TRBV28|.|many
TGTGCCAGCAGTTCCGTGGGACAAATAGATTCACCCCTCCACTTT
CASSSVGQIDSPLHF
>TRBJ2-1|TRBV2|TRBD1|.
TGTGCCAGCAGATCCGGGACAGGGAACTACAATGAGCAGTTCTTC
CASRSGTGNYNEQFF
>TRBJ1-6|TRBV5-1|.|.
TGCGCCAGCAGCCCAGACGGGGCAGGGATGGGGAATTCACCCCTCCACTTT
CASSPDGAGMGNSPLHF
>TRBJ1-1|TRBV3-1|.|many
TGTGCCAGCAGCCAATCTGGTGTGAACACTGAAGCTTTCTTT
CASSQSGVNTEAFF